The 18 T cell receptor beta chains presented below share a single source sample, sequenced in a study of OX40 agonist ivuxolimab in advanced cancers. Repertoires were generated with immunoSEQ multiplex PCR, while TCRdb's copy carries only in-frame clones and drops some. The table includes more than 60,000 clones, around 87% detected once. This sample comprised CD4+ or CD8+ T cells sorted from blood, obtained in a trial of the OX40 agonist ivuxolimab. These receptors came from an adult with an advanced solid tumor such as melanoma, head and neck, liver or kidney cancer.

CDR3 sequence reads: CASSEVVAGYGYTF. Written as DNA, the CDR3 is TGTGCCAGCAGTGAAGTCGTGGCGGGCTATGGCTACACCTTC. The gene calls are TRBV2 and TRBJ1-2; D unresolved. The V gene lost 1 base and the J gene lost 4 bases, with 10 bases spanning the gap. The CDR3 length is 14 residues. In germline, CDR1 is SNHLY, CDR2 FYNNEI.

The chain joins TRBV9 to TRBJ2-1; possibly TRBD1 or TRBD2 for D (5 bases each). Trimming left V 0 bases short and J 6 bases short, with 16 bases between. CDR1 and CDR2 from the germline V gene are SGDLS and YYNGEE. The CDR3 contains 16 residues. In nucleotides, the CDR3 is TGTGCCAGCAGCGTAGCCGGGGCCGGTGGCAGCAATGAGCAGTTCTTC. It specifies CASSVAGAGGSNEQFF.

In its sample, this clone was seen a few times. The V and J genes are TRBV18 and TRBJ1-2; 9 bases agree with TRBD1. The CDR3 has 16 amino acids. J gave up 4 bases and V 5 bases, and 11 bases lay outside the gene matches. Germline V lookup: CDR1 KGHSH, CDR2 LQKENI. CDR3 nucleotides: TGTGCCAGCTCAGAAAAACCGGGACAGGGCTTCTATGGCTACACCTTC. Translation: CASSEKPGQGFYGYTF.

This clone was seen a few times. Other DNA sequences in this specimen translate into the identical CDR3. J is TRBJ1-1 and V is TRBV6-5; 7 nucleotides line up with TRBD1. With V trimmed by 0 bases and J by 0 bases, 1 base remained unmatched. This CDR3 spans 15 amino acids. Germline CDR1 reads MNHEY; CDR2 reads SVGAGI. The CDR3 DNA follows: TGTGCCAGCAGTTACTCGGGGACAGTGAACACTGAAGCTTTCTTT. Amino acids: CASSYSGTVNTEAFF.

This clone was observed a single time. The chain recombines TRBV14 with TRBJ2-4; D is uncertain. This CDR3 has 14 amino acids. V lost 0 bases and J lost 7, with 10 bases in between. Germline V gene sequence: CDR1 SGHDN, CDR2 FVKESK. CDR3 amino acids: CASSQDLASNIQYF. The DNA of the CDR3 is TGTGCCAGCAGCCAAGATTTGGCCTCCAACATTCAGTACTTC.

V and J are TRBV5-6 and TRBJ1-5; D unresolved. The V gene's germline CDR1 is SGHDT and CDR2 YYEEEE. CDR3 size: 14 residues. V gave up 0 bases and J gave up 0 bases, with 4 bases separating them. CDR3 DNA sequence: TGTGCCAGCAGCTTGGGGGTTAGCAATCAGCCCCAGCATTTT. This gives the protein CASSLGVSNQPQHF.

The chain employs TRBV18 and TRBJ2-3, with D possibly TRBD2 on 6 matching bases. Trimming removed 1 base from V and 2 bases from J, with 7 bases in between. This CDR3 spans 14 amino acids. CDR1 and CDR2 (germline): KGHSH, LQKENI. The CDR3 DNA is TGTGCCAGCTCACCACGGGGGGTCACAGATACGCAGTATTTT. It yields the protein CASSPRGVTDTQYF.

V and J are TRBV6-5 and TRBJ2-1, with D maybe TRBD2 (6 bases). CDR1 is MNHEY and CDR2 is SVGAGI in the germline V gene. This CDR3 has 13 amino acids. Between the trimmed V and J ends, which lost 4 bases and 9 bases, there was a span of 13 bases. The CDR3 DNA reads as TGTGCCAGCAGTTCCCTGACTAGAGGTGAGCAGTTCTTC. It is translated as CASSSLTRGEQFF.

The rearrangement links TRBV5-1 to TRBJ2-3, with TRBD2 identical over 7 bases. Trimming cost V 0 bases and J 1 base; bases outside gene matches: 2. In germline, CDR1 is SGHRS, CDR2 YFSETQ. The CDR3 contains 15 residues. The CDR3 nucleotides read TGCGCCAGCAGCTTGGTGGGAGGGGGCACAGATACGCAGTATTTT. This gives the protein CASSLVGGGTDTQYF. The full variable domain, in which reference TRBV5-1 and TRBJ2-3 provide the parts outside the CDR3, is KAGVTQTPRYLIKTRGQQVTLSCSPISGHRSVSWYQQTPGQGLQFLFEYFSETQRNKGNFPGRFSGRQFSNSRSEMNVSTLELGDSALYLCASSLVGGGTDTQYFGPGTRLTVL.

This chain connects TRBV5-4 to TRBJ1-1, with TRBD1 identical over 8 bases. The ends lost 4 bases at V and 0 bases at J; junction bases unmatched: 2. CDR1 SGHNT and CDR2 YYREEE come from the germline V gene (reference sequence). This CDR3 is 14 amino acids long. CDR3 region: CASSEDRVNTEAFF. Here the CDR3 DNA reads TGTGCCAGCAGCGAGGACAGGGTGAACACTGAAGCTTTCTTT.

The V gene is TRBV6-5, the J gene TRBJ1-1; D is unresolved. Trimming removed 0 bases at V and 1 base at J, with 6 bases between. CDR1 and CDR2 from the germline V gene are MNHEY and SVGAGI. The CDR3 sequence is 14 residues long. CDR3 sequence (DNA): TGTGCCAGCAGTTACTCAGGAACGAACACTGAAGCTTTCTTT. Translation gives CASSYSGTNTEAFF.

This clone came up a few times. The chain links TRBV10-1 to TRBJ2-7; TRBD1 matches at 9 bases. Germline loops: CDR1 WNHNN, CDR2 SYGVQD (reference sequence). The CDR3 is made up of 12 amino acids. V lost 8 bases, J lost 3 bases, and 2 bases stayed unmatched. The CDR3 loop is CASSTGGYEQYF. CDR3 in DNA: TGCGCCAGCTCGACAGGGGGCTACGAGCAGTACTTC.

The chain is built from TRBV11-3 and TRBJ2-3; no reliable D call. This CDR3 spans 13 amino acids. Germline CDR1 reads SGHNT; CDR2 reads YENEEA. The V and J ends lost 5 bases and 0 bases respectively, with 6 bases between them. The CDR3 loop reads CASSPPSTDTQYF. For the CDR3, the DNA is TGTGCCAGCAGCCCCCCTAGCACAGATACGCAGTATTTT.

Here the CDR3 reads CASNLAGTDTQYF. In nucleotides, the CDR3 is TGTGCCAGCAACCTAGCGGGCACAGATACGCAGTATTTT. The chain combines TRBV27 with TRBJ2-3; 7 bases agree with TRBD2. Germline-derived CDR1 and CDR2 are MNHEY and SMNVEV (reference sequence). The J segment lost 1 base and the V segment lost 7 bases, leaving 2 bases of the junction unmatched. This CDR3 is 13 amino acids long.

This chain connects TRBV5-1 to TRBJ1-3, with 10 bases that match TRBD1. Trimming removed 5 bases from V and 1 base from J; junction bases left unmatched: 6. The CDR3 runs 16 residues. The germline V gene encodes CDR1 SGHRS and CDR2 YFSETQ. The CDR3 region is CASRSQDRGSGNTIYF. CDR3 nucleotide sequence: TGCGCCAGCAGGTCCCAGGACAGGGGGTCTGGAAACACCATATATTTT. The variable domain in full, with the rest retrieved from reference TRBV5-1 and TRBJ1-3, is KAGVTQTPRYLIKTRGQQVTLSCSPISGHRSVSWYQQTPGQGLQFLFEYFSETQRNKGNFPGRFSGRQFSNSRSEMNVSTLELGDSALYLCASRSQDRGSGNTIYFGEGSWLTVV.

The chain uses TRBV29-1 and TRBJ2-4; no clear D gene. Germline CDR1 is SQVTM and CDR2 is ANQGSEA. CDR3 length equals 12 residues. V gave up 6 bases and J gave up 6 bases, with 12 bases separating them. CDR3 sequence reads: CSVQRPGNIQYF. The DNA for the CDR3 is TGCAGCGTCCAAAGGCCGGGAAACATTCAGTACTTC.

V usage is TRBV9 and J usage is TRBJ1-1; weak D call: TRBD1 (5 bases). This CDR3 has 15 residues. Germline lookup yields CDR1 SGDLS and CDR2 YYNGEE. Trimming cost V 0 bases and J 1 base, with 10 bases left between them. The CDR3 loop reads CASSVDSGSNTEAFF. CDR3 sequence (DNA): TGTGCCAGCAGCGTAGATTCAGGGTCGAACACTGAAGCTTTCTTT.

The chain couples TRBV14 to TRBJ2-7; no clear D. Germline assignment: CDR1 SGHDN and CDR2 FVKESK. This CDR3 has 14 amino acids. Trimming pared 4 bases from V and 2 bases from J, leaving 12 bases between. CDR3 in amino acids: CASSPGRPTYEQYF. The CDR3 bases are TGTGCCAGCAGCCCGGGTCGGCCCACCTACGAGCAGTACTTC.